The 30 T cell receptor beta chains below all came from one sample that was sequenced in a study of immune cell composition in non-small cell lung cancer. Normal lung was taken at the farthest possible site, at least 3 cm from tumour. The table came from immunoSEQ multiplex PCR; TCRdb's copy has only in-frame clones and leaves some out. The sample carries over 5,000 clones, around two thirds recorded once. Input material: non-adjacent lung tissue. The receptor set was obtained from a human donor with non-small cell lung cancer.

The chain combines TRBV11-3 with TRBJ1-4, with 12 bases fitting TRBD1. Germline V gene lookup returns CDR1 SGHNT and CDR2 YENEEA. V shed 5 bases, J shed 8 bases, and the junction held 6 bases outside the gene matches. The CDR3 loop spans 15 amino acids. This CDR3 is CASSLGQGASEKLFF. Written as DNA, the CDR3 is TGTGCCAGCAGCCTGGGACAGGGGGCTTCAGAAAAACTGTTTTTT.

The J gene is TRBJ2-3, the V gene TRBV7-9; D is ambiguous. The CDR3 is 11 residues long. V lost 8 bases and J 2 bases, leaving 5 bases between the germline ends. From germline, CDR1 is SEHNR and CDR2 FQNEAQ (reference sequence). The CDR3 reads CASPHTDTQYF. The CDR3 coding sequence is TGTGCCAGCCCCCACACAGATACGCAGTATTTT.

V and J are TRBV7-2 and TRBJ2-1; no clear D gene. The CDR3 loop spans 14 amino acids. V lost 4 bases to trimming and J lost 9 bases, with 16 bases between them. CDR1 and CDR2 (germline): SGHTA, FQGNSA. CDR3 sequence reads: CASSSNYWPSEQFF. CDR3 DNA: TGTGCCAGCAGCTCGAACTACTGGCCTAGTGAGCAGTTCTTC.

The gene calls are TRBV6-5 and TRBJ2-1; D is possibly TRBD2 (6 bases). V was clipped by 6 bases and J by 7 bases, with 19 bases between them. The CDR3 has 15 amino acids. Germline V gene sequence: CDR1 MNHEY, CDR2 SVGAGI. Written as DNA, the CDR3 is TGTGCCAGCAGGCCGAACGGCGGGACTTGGAATGAGCAGTTCTTC. Translated: CASRPNGGTWNEQFF.

The CDR3, as DNA: TGTGCCAGCAGTTACTCGAATCAGGGGGTTGGCGAAAAACTGTTTTTT. It encodes CASSYSNQGVGEKLFF. The chain carries TRBV6-5 and TRBJ1-4, with 7 bases fitting TRBD1. This CDR3 comprises 16 residues. J was trimmed by 8 bases and V by 0 bases; bases with no gene match: 9. Germline CDR1 and CDR2: MNHEY and SVGAGI.

The chain joins TRBV7-9 to TRBJ2-5; D not certain. This CDR3 has 14 amino acids. Trimming took off 6 bases at V and 4 bases at J, with 15 bases between the two ends. Per germline, CDR1 SEHNR and CDR2 FQNEAQ (reference sequence). This CDR3 reads CASSQTRDRETQYF. The DNA for the CDR3 is TGTGCCAGCAGTCAAACCCGAGATCGAGAGACCCAGTACTTC.

This chain joins TRBV6-1 and TRBJ1-5; 9 bases align to TRBD1. CDR3 size: 14 residues. The germline V gene encodes CDR1 MNHNS and CDR2 SASEGT. The ends lost 6 bases at V and 7 bases at J; junction bases unmatched: 7. Here the CDR3 DNA reads TGTGCCAGCAGGGGGACAGGGAGTAGGCAGCCCCAGCATTTT. Translating it yields CASRGTGSRQPQHF.

The chain combines TRBV18 with TRBJ2-3; weak D call: TRBD1 (7 bases). This CDR3 spans 16 amino acids. The ends were cut back, 6 bases at V and 0 bases at J, with 16 bases in the middle. The germline V gene has CDR1 KGHSH and CDR2 LQKENI. DNA of the CDR3: TGTGCCAGCTCTCGCGGCAGGGGGACTAGCACAGATACGCAGTATTTT. Translated: CASSRGRGTSTDTQYF.

The chain links TRBV11-1 to TRBJ2-1; a weak D match, TRBD1 (6 bases). CDR1 SGHAT and CDR2 FQDESV come from the germline V gene (reference sequence). The CDR3 covers 17 residues. V lost 4 bases to trimming and J lost 4 bases, with 20 bases between them. The CDR3 protein is CASSSGTFRAFYNEQFF. In DNA form, the CDR3 reads TGTGCCAGCAGCTCCGGGACATTTAGGGCCTTTTACAATGAGCAGTTCTTC. Based on the CDR3 plus reference TRBV11-1 and TRBJ2-1, the full variable domain is EAEVAQSPRYKITEKSQAVAFWCDPISGHATLYWYRQILGQGPELLVQFQDESVVDDSQLPKDRFSAERLKGVDSTLKIQPAELGDSAMYLCASSSGTFRAFYNEQFFGPGTRLTVL.

J is TRBJ2-3 and V is TRBV5-4; TRBD2 might be the D (6 bases). Germline CDR1 is SGHNT and CDR2 is YYREEE (reference sequence). CDR3 length equals 16 residues. Deletions cut 1 base from V and 3 bases from J, with 15 bases between. The CDR3 coding sequence is TGTGCCAGCAGCTTGACTCGGGGGAAAAGGACAGATACGCAGTATTTT. As protein: CASSLTRGKRTDTQYF.

The chain links TRBV9 to TRBJ2-5; D unclear. The V end lost 4 bases, the J end lost 3 bases, and 10 bases lay between the germline ends. This CDR3 has 13 amino acids. The germline V gene has CDR1 SGDLS and CDR2 YYNGEE. The CDR3 DNA sequence: TGTGCCAGCAGCCGTAGACGGGAAGAGACCCAGTACTTC. Residues: CASSRRREETQYF.

V and J are TRBV5-4 and TRBJ2-2; 9 positions agree with TRBD1. The CDR3 consists of 16 residues. The ends lost 4 bases at V and 5 bases at J; junction bases unmatched: 9. Germline CDR1 is SGHNT and CDR2 is YYREEE (reference sequence). DNA for the CDR3: TGTGCCAGCAGCCGAGACTCCGGGACAGGGACCGGGGAGCTGTTTTTT. As protein: CASSRDSGTGTGELFF.

The chain uses TRBV21-1 and TRBJ1-4; TRBD1 is the table's D call, not checked against the DNA. TRBV21-1 has pseudogene status. The CDR3 has 15 residues. The CDR3 region has the DNA TGTGCCATACAGAAGACGACAGATAAAAATGAAAAACTGTTTTTT. Amino acids: CAIQKTTDKNEKLFF.

CDR3 DNA: TGTGCCAGTAGTATCCAGGGTAACACTGAAGCTTTCTTT. This codes for CASSIQGNTEAFF. The chain employs TRBV19 and TRBJ1-1; weak D call: TRBD1 (5 bases). The CDR3 is 13 amino acids. The germline V gene encodes CDR1 LNHDA and CDR2 SQIVND (reference sequence). V dropped 3 bases and J dropped 2 bases, with 7 bases sitting between them.

J is TRBJ1-1 and V is TRBV30; a weak D match, TRBD1 (5 bases). The CDR3 length is 14 residues. Germline V gene lookup returns CDR1 GTSNPN and CDR2 SVGIG (reference sequence). Between the trimmed V and J ends, which lost 2 bases and 1 base, there was a span of 11 bases. CDR3 sequence: CAWSPDRGNTEAFF. CDR3 nucleotide sequence: TGTGCCTGGAGTCCCGACAGAGGGAACACTGAAGCTTTCTTT.

Worth noting for this clone: This sample includes further DNA sequences coding for the same CDR3. The V gene is TRBV4-3, the J gene TRBJ2-1, with TRBD1 as a possible D gene (7 bases). Per the germline V gene, CDR1 is LGHNA and CDR2 is YSLEER. V lost 0 bases to trimming and J lost 8 bases, with 17 bases between them. The CDR3 runs to 16 residues. This CDR3 reads CASSQEEGAWVYEQFF. CDR3 nucleotides: TGCGCCAGCAGCCAAGAGGAGGGGGCCTGGGTCTATGAGCAGTTCTTC.

This clone was counted once. This chain uses TRBV7-2 with TRBJ1-6; 7 bases align to TRBD1. The CDR3 has 15 amino acids. Per the germline V gene, CDR1 is SGHTA and CDR2 is FQGNSA. After removal of 1 base from V and 9 bases from J, the junction contained 6 bases not matched to a gene. In DNA form, the CDR3 reads TGTGCCAGCAGCTTAGGACAGGGTAGTGGTTCACCCCTCCACTTT. Its protein is CASSLGQGSGSPLHF.

The DNA of the CDR3 is TGTGCCAGCAGTGAATCAGGCTCCTATGGCTACACCTTC. This translates into CASSESGSYGYTF. The rearrangement uses TRBV6-1 and TRBJ1-2, with D unclear. CDR3 length: 13 amino acids. V lost 2 bases to trimming and J lost 4 bases, with 8 bases between them. Germline V CDR1 and CDR2: MNHNS, SASEGT.

The chain has TRBV5-1 and TRBJ2-7, with 8 bases matching TRBD2. Germline trimming cut 0 bases from V and 6 bases from J; bases unmatched to any gene: 8. The CDR3 extends over 15 amino acids. CDR1 is SGHRS, CDR2 YFSETQ, per germline. The CDR3 DNA is TGCGCCAGCAGCTTGGAGGGTTCGGGGGGGCGCGAGCAGTACTTC. It is translated as CASSLEGSGGREQYF.

V and J are TRBV5-1 and TRBJ1-1; 8 bases match TRBD1. CDR1 SGHRS and CDR2 YFSETQ come from the germline V gene. The V segment lost 0 bases and the J segment 10 bases; nucleotides outside the gene matches: 2. The CDR3 is 12 residues long. CDR3 protein: CASSLGDRGAFF. The DNA of the CDR3 is TGCGCCAGCAGCTTGGGTGACAGGGGAGCTTTCTTT. Based on the CDR3 plus reference TRBV5-1 and TRBJ1-1, the full variable domain is KAGVTQTPRYLIKTRGQQVTLSCSPISGHRSVSWYQQTPGQGLQFLFEYFSETQRNKGNFPGRFSGRQFSNSRSEMNVSTLELGDSALYLCASSLGDRGAFFGQGTRLTVV.

V gene TRBV29-1 combines with J gene TRBJ1-1, with a tentative D call TRBD1 (5 bases). CDR3 length equals 12 residues. Germline V gene sequence: CDR1 SQVTM, CDR2 ANQGSEA. Trimming took off 6 bases at V and 3 bases at J, with 11 bases between the two ends. Here the CDR3 DNA reads TGCAGCGTAATAGACAGTTACACTGAAGCTTTCTTT. It yields the protein CSVIDSYTEAFF.

The genes are TRBV5-1 and TRBJ2-3, with D uncertain. V was pared by 3 bases and J by 5 bases, with 7 bases between. This CDR3 is built from 12 residues. CDR1 and CDR2 from the germline V gene are SGHRS and YFSETQ. The CDR3 nucleotides read TGCGCCAGCAGCTATAGCCGAGATACGCAGTATTTT. It yields the protein CASSYSRDTQYF.

The chain links TRBV28 to TRBJ1-1, with a tentative D call TRBD1 (6 bases). The CDR3 consists of 13 residues. Germline CDR1 MDHEN, CDR2 SYDVKM. V lost 5 bases, J lost 6 bases, and 13 bases lay in between. The CDR3 sequence: CASSDRSDPEAFF. In DNA, the CDR3 is TGTGCCAGCAGTGACAGGTCCGACCCTGAAGCTTTCTTT.

The V call is TRBV28, the J call TRBJ1-1; a possible D gene is TRBD1 (6 bases). Trimming took off 5 bases at V and 5 bases at J, with 18 bases between the two ends. The CDR3 has 15 residues. Looked up from germline, CDR1 is MDHEN and CDR2 is SYDVKM. The CDR3: CASSRSRVGGTEAFF. Written as DNA, the CDR3 is TGTGCCAGCAGTCGTTCCAGGGTAGGGGGTACTGAAGCTTTCTTT.

V gene TRBV2 combines with J gene TRBJ1-1, with 8 bases that match TRBD1. J gave up 8 bases and V 3 bases, and 14 bases lay outside the gene matches. Germline V gene sequence: CDR1 SNHLY, CDR2 FYNNEI. The CDR3 consists of 16 residues. The CDR3 is CASSDGTGQGKLEAFF. As DNA, the CDR3 is TGTGCCAGCAGTGATGGGACTGGACAGGGAAAGCTGGAAGCTTTCTTT.

The genes are TRBV2 and TRBJ2-3; 7 bases are shared with TRBD2. There are 15 residues in the CDR3. Losses at the gene ends were 4 bases for V and 1 base for J; bases not matched to a gene: 5. The germline V gene encodes CDR1 SNHLY and CDR2 FYNNEI. This chain's CDR3 is CASSGVSGRTDTQYF. In nucleotides, the CDR3 is TGTGCCAGCAGTGGGGTTAGCGGGCGCACAGATACGCAGTATTTT.

V gene TRBV7-2 combines with J gene TRBJ1-1; TRBD1 aligns across 7 bases. V lost 2 bases, J lost 0 bases, and 3 bases stayed unmatched. Germline lookup yields CDR1 SGHTA and CDR2 FQGNSA. This CDR3 has 15 residues. The CDR3 is CASSLWGQMNTEAFF. CDR3 sequence (DNA): TGTGCCAGCAGCTTATGGGGACAGATGAACACTGAAGCTTTCTTT.

Sample share makes this clone large. The rearrangement uses TRBV4-1 and TRBJ2-2, with 7 bases matching TRBD1. V dropped 0 bases and J dropped 4; count of bases not matched to a gene: 5. CDR3 length: 16 amino acids. In germline, CDR1 is MGHRA, CDR2 YSYEKL. The CDR3 nucleotides read TGCGCCAGCAGCCAAGAGGGACAGCCGGGCACCGGGGAGCTGTTTTTT. Its translation: CASSQEGQPGTGELFF.

The chain combines TRBV11-3 with TRBJ2-7; tentatively, D is TRBD1 (5 bases). The CDR3 is 14 residues long. Germline V gives CDR1 SGHNT, CDR2 YENEEA. Between the trimmed V and J ends, which lost 1 base and 5 bases, there was a span of 12 bases. The DNA of the CDR3 is TGTGCCAGCAGCTTAGGCGGTGGGGCCCACGAGCAGTACTTC. Translated, it gives CASSLGGGAHEQYF.

The chain carries TRBV5-4 and TRBJ2-7; 10 bases match TRBD2. V was clipped by 5 bases and J by 7 bases; unmatched bases: 9. Germline loops: CDR1 SGHNT, CDR2 YYREEE (reference sequence). The CDR3 is 14 residues long. The CDR3 is CASSLSGGAWEQYF. CDR3 nucleotides: TGTGCCAGCAGTTTGAGCGGGGGGGCGTGGGAGCAGTACTTC.